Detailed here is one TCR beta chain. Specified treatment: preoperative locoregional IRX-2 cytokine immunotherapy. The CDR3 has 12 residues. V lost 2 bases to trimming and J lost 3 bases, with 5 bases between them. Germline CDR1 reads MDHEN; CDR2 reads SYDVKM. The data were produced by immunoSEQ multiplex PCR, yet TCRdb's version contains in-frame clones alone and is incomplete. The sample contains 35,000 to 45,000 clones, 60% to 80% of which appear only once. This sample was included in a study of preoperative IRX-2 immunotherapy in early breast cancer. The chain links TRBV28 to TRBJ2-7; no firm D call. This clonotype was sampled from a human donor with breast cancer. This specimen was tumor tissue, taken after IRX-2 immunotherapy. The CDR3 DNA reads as TGTGCCAGCAGTTTACCCAGCTACGAGCAGTACTTC. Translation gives CASSLPSYEQYF.